The 30 T cell receptor beta chains listed next were all sequenced from one sample in a study of cytomegalovirus exposure and HLA in healthy donors. The PCR was carried out with 60 Vbeta primers and 13 Jbeta primers. Sequenced by immunoSEQ multiplex PCR; TCRdb stores in-frame clones only, minus some. The sample carries under 55,000 clones, over 60% recorded once. Sequenced material: PBMCs. The receptors were sampled from a man aged 25 to 40 in good health and CMV-seropositive.

The chain uses TRBV13 and TRBJ2-5; possible D gene TRBD2, 5 bases. Trimming cost V 6 bases and J 1 base, with 12 bases left between them. Germline values: CDR1 PRHDT, CDR2 FYEKMQ (reference sequence). This CDR3 has 14 amino acids. The CDR3 DNA follows: TGTGCCAGCAGTCGTCCTAGCTCCCAAGAGACCCAGTACTTC. Translated, it gives CASSRPSSQETQYF.

This chain links TRBV28 with TRBJ1-5; 9 bases map to TRBD1. Germline CDR1 is MDHEN and CDR2 is SYDVKM. V shed 5 bases, J shed 5 bases, and the junction held 7 bases outside the gene matches. CDR3 length equals 15 residues. For the CDR3, the DNA is TGTGCCAGCAGTGGCGGGACAGGGAACTATCAGCCCCAGCATTTT. Its translation: CASSGGTGNYQPQHF.

V gene TRBV7-6 combines with J gene TRBJ1-4; D unclear. The ends were cut back, 8 bases at V and 1 base at J, with 14 bases in the middle. This CDR3 contains 15 residues. Germline V gene sequence: CDR1 SGHVS, CDR2 FNYEAQ. CDR3 coding DNA: TGTGCCAGCGGCGAGAGGATGGGAACTAATGAAAAACTGTTTTTT. Translated, it gives CASGERMGTNEKLFF.

This sequence joins TRBV7-9 and TRBJ1-6, with 10 nucleotides matching TRBD1. Germline V gene sequence: CDR1 SEHNR, CDR2 FQNEAQ (reference sequence). The V segment lost 4 bases and the J segment 3 bases; nucleotides outside the gene matches: 9. The CDR3 is made up of 18 amino acids. The CDR3 bases are TGTGCCAGCAGCTCACCCGAGGGACAGGGGATCTATAATTCACCCCTCCACTTT. This sequence encodes CASSSPEGQGIYNSPLHF.

This rearrangement joins TRBV18 to TRBJ1-4; no clear D gene. With 0 bases removed from V and 4 bases from J, the gap between germline ends came to 15 bases. The germline V gene has CDR1 KGHSH and CDR2 LQKENI. This CDR3 spans 17 amino acids. The CDR3 reads CASSPPLSTVVNEKLFF. CDR3 coding DNA: TGTGCCAGCTCACCACCGCTGTCCACAGTAGTTAATGAAAAACTGTTTTTT.

The chain joins TRBV15 to TRBJ2-1, with 12 bases aligning to TRBD2. CDR1 and CDR2 from the germline V gene are LNHNV and YYDKDF (reference sequence). The CDR3 contains 22 residues. V shed 0 bases, J shed 0 bases, and the junction held 15 bases outside the gene matches. CDR3 coding DNA: TGTGCCACCAGCAGAGATAGATCAGGGCTAGCGGGGGGGCAGAGCTCCTACAATGAGCAGTTCTTC. This translates into CATSRDRSGLAGGQSSYNEQFF.

The chain combines TRBV6-5 with TRBJ1-1; D unresolved. The CDR3 extends over 14 amino acids. The V gene lost 2 bases and the J gene lost 1 base, with 8 bases spanning the gap. Germline-derived CDR1 and CDR2 are MNHEY and SVGAGI. CDR3 protein: CASSYAGRNTEAFF. CDR3 DNA: TGTGCCAGCAGTTACGCGGGCAGGAACACTGAAGCTTTCTTT.

The rearrangement joins TRBV2 to TRBJ2-7, with 9 bases that match TRBD1. Germline V gene lookup returns CDR1 SNHLY and CDR2 FYNNEI. The CDR3 runs to 15 residues. J was trimmed by 3 bases and V by 4 bases; bases with no gene match: 7. CDR3 bases: TGTGCCAGCAGTGTTCGCCGGGACAGGGACTACGAGCAGTACTTC. It yields the protein CASSVRRDRDYEQYF. Combining the CDR3 with reference TRBV2 and TRBJ2-7 gives the whole variable domain EPEVTQTPSHQVTQMGQEVILRCVPISNHLYFYWYRQILGQKVEFLVSFYNNEISEKSEIFDDQFSVERPDGSNFTLKIRSTKLEDSAMYFCASSVRRDRDYEQYFGPGTRLTVT.

The chain uses TRBV6-6 and TRBJ1-1; D is uncertain. With 7 bases removed from V and 7 bases from J, the gap between germline ends came to 13 bases. Germline CDR1 is MNHNY and CDR2 is SVGAGI (reference sequence). The CDR3 is 12 amino acids. The CDR3 DNA follows: TGTGCCAGCAATCTGACACCAAATGAAGCTTTCTTT. It codes for CASNLTPNEAFF.

The chain uses TRBV27 and TRBJ1-2; D is perhaps TRBD1 (6 bases). The CDR3 extends over 12 amino acids. CDR1 is MNHEY, CDR2 SMNVEV, per germline (reference sequence). V was shortened by 5 bases and J by 10 bases, with 14 bases between the two germline ends. In DNA, the CDR3 is TGTGCCAGCAGTGGTACAGGGAATGCCTACACCTTC. It codes for CASSGTGNAYTF.

This chain joins TRBV19 and TRBJ2-7, with 7 nucleotides matching TRBD1. Unmatched junction bases numbered 8, after V lost 9 bases and J lost 3 bases. CDR3 length: 13 residues. CDR1 and CDR2 (germline): LNHDA, SQIVND (reference sequence). The CDR3 region is CARTWTGRYEQYF. Written as DNA, the CDR3 is TGTGCCAGGACCTGGACAGGCCGCTACGAGCAGTACTTC.

This clone was seen once. The chain carries TRBV19 and TRBJ1-1; weak D call: TRBD1 (6 bases). Germline loops: CDR1 LNHDA, CDR2 SQIVND (reference sequence). The germline V and J ends were trimmed by 0 bases and 1 base, with 12 bases remaining between them. The length of the CDR3 is 16 residues. The DNA of the CDR3 is TGTGCCAGTAGTATAGATCCCTGGACAGCGAACACTGAAGCTTTCTTT. Residues: CASSIDPWTANTEAFF.

This clone came up once. The chain employs TRBV19 and TRBJ2-3; D might be TRBD1 (6 bases). With 5 bases removed from V and 2 bases from J, the gap between germline ends came to 17 bases. The germline CDR1 and CDR2 sequences are LNHDA and SQIVND (reference sequence). The CDR3 runs 16 residues. CDR3 sequence: CASSVGTTGHTDTQYF. Here the CDR3 DNA reads TGTGCCAGTAGTGTGGGAACCACGGGACACACAGATACGCAGTATTTT.

V usage is TRBV2 and J usage is TRBJ1-3, with 11 positions matching TRBD1. Germline V lookup: CDR1 SNHLY, CDR2 FYNNEI. Trimming cost V 8 bases and J 3 bases; bases outside gene matches: 6. The CDR3 is 15 residues long. The CDR3 reads CASAWDRGGGNTIYF. The CDR3 DNA reads as TGTGCCAGCGCCTGGGACAGGGGGGGTGGAAACACCATATATTTT.

This chain connects TRBV5-6 to TRBJ1-2; TRBD1 might be the D (5 bases). The CDR3 covers 14 residues. Germline V CDR1 and CDR2: SGHDT, YYEEEE. V was trimmed by 3 bases and J by 6 bases, leaving 15 bases between them. The CDR3 DNA reads TGTGCCAGCAGCTCCGGGGGTGGGGCGAATGGCTACACCTTC. Protein product: CASSSGGGANGYTF. Full variable domain (rest looked up from reference TRBV5-6 and TRBJ1-2): DAGVTQSPTHLIKTRGQQVTLRCSPKSGHDTVSWYQQALGQGPQFIFQYYEEEERQRGNFPDRFSGHQFPNYSSELNVNALLLGDSALYLCASSSGGGANGYTFGSGTRLTVV.

The chain is built from TRBV28 and TRBJ2-7, with D possibly TRBD1 on 5 matching bases. V was cut by 5 bases and J by 2 bases, with 16 bases left in between. Germline CDR1 is MDHEN and CDR2 is SYDVKM. The CDR3 totals 15 residues. The CDR3 bases are TGTGCCAGCAGTACCGACAGCCTCCTACCCTACGAGCAGTACTTC. This sequence encodes CASSTDSLLPYEQYF. The whole variable domain, remainder taken from reference TRBV28 and TRBJ2-7, is DVKVTQSSRYLVKRTGEKVFLECVQDMDHENMFWYRQDPGLGLRLIYFSYDVKMKEKGDIPEGYSVSREKKERFSLILESASTNQTSMYLCASSTDSLLPYEQYFGPGTRLTVT.

The chain couples TRBV29-1 to TRBJ1-5; TRBD1 aligns across 9 bases. This CDR3 spans 12 amino acids. The germline CDR1 and CDR2 sequences are SQVTM and ANQGSEA. J lost 10 bases, V lost 4 bases, and 5 bases had no gene match. DNA of the CDR3: TGCAGCGTTGCTCCGGACAGGGGTCCCCAGCATTTT. Amino acid sequence: CSVAPDRGPQHF.

The chain has TRBV15 and TRBJ1-1; 9 nucleotides match TRBD1. Germline-derived CDR1 and CDR2 are LNHNV and YYDKDF (reference sequence). V was clipped by 4 bases and J by 5 bases; unmatched bases: 8. The CDR3 runs 15 residues. CDR3: CATSKPGTGKTEAFF. The CDR3 DNA reads TGTGCCACCAGCAAGCCCGGGACAGGGAAGACTGAAGCTTTCTTT.

The rearrangement uses TRBV5-4 and TRBJ2-1, with D possibly matching TRBD1 (5 bases). The CDR3 is 15 residues long. The germline gives CDR1 SGHNT, CDR2 YYREEE (reference sequence). V lost 0 bases and J lost 8, with 15 bases in between. DNA of the CDR3: TGTGCCAGCAGCTTGGATGGGGCCCAGATGGATGAGCAGTTCTTC. This codes for CASSLDGAQMDEQFF.

The CDR3 sequence is CASSSENTDTQYF. The CDR3 DNA reads TGTGCCAGCAGCTCGGAGAACACAGATACGCAGTATTTT. The chain recombines TRBV11-2 with TRBJ2-3; D gene uncertain. Germline lookup yields CDR1 SGHAT and CDR2 FQNNGV. V shed 4 bases and J shed 2 bases, with 7 bases lying between them. The CDR3 totals 13 residues.

The V and J genes are TRBV5-4 and TRBJ1-1, with D perhaps matching TRBD1 (5 bases). Per the germline V gene, CDR1 is SGHNT and CDR2 is YYREEE (reference sequence). CDR3 length: 16 amino acids. V was cut by 3 bases and J by 2 bases, with 17 bases left in between. In DNA, the CDR3 is TGTGCCAGCAGCTGGATCTCGACAGTTTCTAACACTGAAGCTTTCTTT. Translated: CASSWISTVSNTEAFF.

The rearrangement links TRBV30 to TRBJ1-2; a possible D gene is TRBD1 (5 bases). CDR3 length: 14 residues. The germline gives CDR1 GTSNPN, CDR2 SVGIG (reference sequence). Trimming took 0 bases from V and 10 from J, leaving 18 bases between them. This chain's CDR3 is CAWSVLRARQNYTF. DNA of the CDR3: TGTGCCTGGAGTGTACTTAGGGCCAGACAGAACTACACCTTC.

The chain employs TRBV30 and TRBJ1-3; a possible D gene is TRBD1 (6 bases). Trimming cost V 0 bases and J 6 bases, with 18 bases left between them. The CDR3 runs to 16 residues. Germline-derived CDR1 and CDR2 are GTSNPN and SVGIG (reference sequence). CDR3 loop: CAWSVVRGGLKNTIYF. CDR3 sequence (DNA): TGTGCCTGGAGTGTTGTCCGGGGGGGGCTGAAAAACACCATATATTTT. The full variable domain, with the rest looked up from reference TRBV30 and TRBJ1-3, is SQTIHQWPATLVQPVGSPLSLECTVEGTSNPNLYWYRQAAGRGLQLLFYSVGIGQISSEVPQNLSASRPQDRQFILSSKKLLLSDSGFYLCAWSVVRGGLKNTIYFGEGSWLTVV.

The rearrangement joins TRBV7-9 to TRBJ2-7, with 7 positions matching TRBD1. The CDR3 runs 12 residues. The trim removed 5 bases at V and 5 bases at J, leaving 3 bases unmatched. CDR1 and CDR2 (germline): SEHNR, FQNEAQ (reference sequence). CDR3: CASSMGTDEQYF. CDR3 in DNA: TGTGCCAGCAGCATGGGGACAGACGAGCAGTACTTC.

The chain uses TRBV29-1 and TRBJ2-7, with 12 bases aligning to TRBD1. The CDR3 has 14 amino acids. With V trimmed by 5 bases and J by 4 bases, 6 bases remained unmatched. The germline gives CDR1 SQVTM, CDR2 ANQGSEA. CDR3 loop: CSVSGTGGSYEQYF. CDR3 DNA sequence: TGCAGCGTTTCCGGGACAGGGGGCTCGTACGAGCAGTACTTC.

The genes are TRBV27 and TRBJ2-3, with 11 bases that match TRBD1. CDR1 is MNHEY, CDR2 SMNVEV, per germline (reference sequence). The CDR3 is made up of 16 amino acids. V lost 6 bases, J lost 6 bases, and 11 bases stayed unmatched. This chain's CDR3 is CASSRSRTGGSDTQYF. The CDR3 nucleotides read TGTGCCAGCAGCCGCAGTAGGACAGGGGGCTCGGATACGCAGTATTTT.

The chain is built from TRBV10-3 and TRBJ1-4; D is ambiguous. The CDR3 contains 14 residues. Trimming removed 0 bases at V and 5 bases at J, with 7 bases between. Per the germline V gene, CDR1 is ENHRY and CDR2 is SYGVKD. CDR3 residues: CAISESAFNEKLFF. As DNA, the CDR3 is TGTGCCATCAGTGAGTCGGCTTTCAATGAAAAACTGTTTTTT.

J is TRBJ1-1 and V is TRBV2, with 10 bases that match TRBD1. CDR1 is SNHLY and CDR2 is FYNNEI in the germline V gene. This CDR3 region has 16 residues. The V gene end was trimmed by 3 bases and the J gene end by 0 bases; junction bases not matched to a gene: 4. CDR3 residues: CASSDKGQGVNTEAFF. The CDR3 coding sequence is TGTGCCAGCAGTGATAAAGGACAGGGGGTGAACACTGAAGCTTTCTTT.

The V and J genes are TRBV19 and TRBJ2-1; 7 bases agree with TRBD2. V shed 5 bases, J shed 9 bases, and the junction held 10 bases outside the gene matches. Germline CDR1 LNHDA, CDR2 SQIVND (reference sequence). The CDR3 runs to 14 residues. CDR3 sequence reads: CASSVGGNGGEQFF. In nucleotides, the CDR3 is TGTGCCAGTAGTGTCGGGGGGAACGGGGGTGAGCAGTTCTTC.

J is TRBJ1-4 and V is TRBV6-6; 8 bases are shared with TRBD1. CDR1 is MNHNY, CDR2 SVGAGI, per germline (reference sequence). The CDR3 has 16 residues. V lost 6 bases to trimming and J lost 6 bases; unmatched junction nucleotides: 12. CDR3 in amino acids: CASRAGQGGRDEKLFF. CDR3 coding DNA: TGTGCCAGCAGAGCCGGACAGGGCGGGAGGGATGAAAAACTGTTTTTT.